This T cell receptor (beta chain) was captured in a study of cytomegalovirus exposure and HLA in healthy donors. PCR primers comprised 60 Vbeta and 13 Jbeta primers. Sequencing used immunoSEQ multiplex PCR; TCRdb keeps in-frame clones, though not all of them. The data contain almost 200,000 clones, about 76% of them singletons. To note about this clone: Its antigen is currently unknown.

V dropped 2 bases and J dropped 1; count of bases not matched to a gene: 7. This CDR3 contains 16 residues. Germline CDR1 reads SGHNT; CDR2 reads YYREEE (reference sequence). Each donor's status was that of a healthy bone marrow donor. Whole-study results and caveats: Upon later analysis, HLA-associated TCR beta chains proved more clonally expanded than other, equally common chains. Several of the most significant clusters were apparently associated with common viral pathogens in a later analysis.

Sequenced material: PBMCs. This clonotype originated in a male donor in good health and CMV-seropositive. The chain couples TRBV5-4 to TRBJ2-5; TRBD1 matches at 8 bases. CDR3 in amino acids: CASSLPDRGLQETQYF. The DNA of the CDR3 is TGTGCCAGCAGCTTACCCGACAGGGGACTCCAAGAGACCCAGTACTTC. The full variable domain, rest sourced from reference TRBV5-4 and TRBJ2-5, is ETGVTQSPTHLIKTRGQQVTLRCSSQSGHNTVSWYQQALGQGPQFIFQYYREEENGRGNFPPRFSGLQFPNYSSELNVNALELDDSALYLCASSLPDRGLQETQYFGPGTRLLVL.